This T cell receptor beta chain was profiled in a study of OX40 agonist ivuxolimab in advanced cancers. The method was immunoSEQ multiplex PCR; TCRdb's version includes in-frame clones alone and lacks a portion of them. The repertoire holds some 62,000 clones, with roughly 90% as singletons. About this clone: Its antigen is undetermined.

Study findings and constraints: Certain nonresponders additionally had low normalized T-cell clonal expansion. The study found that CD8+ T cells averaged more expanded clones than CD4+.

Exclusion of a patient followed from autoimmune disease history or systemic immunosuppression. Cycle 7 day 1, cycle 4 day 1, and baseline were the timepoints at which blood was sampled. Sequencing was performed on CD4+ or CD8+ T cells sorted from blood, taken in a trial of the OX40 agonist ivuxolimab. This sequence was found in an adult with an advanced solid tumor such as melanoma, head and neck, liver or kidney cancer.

The CDR3 DNA is TGTGCCAGTAGTATAACACTAGCGGGTTACACCGGGGAGCTGTTTTTT. This translates into CASSITLAGYTGELFF. The chain employs TRBV19 and TRBJ2-2, with 9 nucleotides matching TRBD2. V dropped 2 bases and J dropped 3; count of bases not matched to a gene: 4. This CDR3 contains 16 residues. Per germline, CDR1 LNHDA and CDR2 SQIVND (reference sequence).